The source of this T cell receptor beta chain is a study of blood T cell repertoires in COVID-19. In the study overall: Samples taken during acute and convalescent COVID-19 were collected in the United States, Italy and Spain.

Using immunoSEQ multiplex PCR, the repertoire was profiled, and TCRdb retains in-frame clones only, with some absent. The data contain 350,000 or so clones, 85% to 90% of them singletons. Per the germline V gene, CDR1 is MDHEN and CDR2 is SYDVKM. V lost 5 bases, J lost 0 bases, and 5 bases lay in between. This CDR3 contains 13 residues. Sequencing used peripheral blood. The chain employs TRBV28 and TRBJ1-5; D call uncertain. The sequence was collected from a man aged 18 to 29 with active or convalescent COVID-19. CDR3 residues: CASSVNSNQPQHF. DNA of the CDR3: TGTGCCAGCAGTGTCAATAGCAATCAGCCCCAGCATTTT.